The 20 T cell receptor beta chains below come from one sample, sequenced in a study of T cell repertoires in cytomegalovirus infection. TCRdb called the reads again in MiXCR, with one record for every CDR3 protein. Among fewer than 550,000 distinct CDR3 sequences listed, approximately 15% were seen once. Sequenced input: CD8+ T cells from PBMCs. The receptors shown here come from a human donor in good health (CMV status not recorded). Some clones in this sample may be carry-over from other donors' samples.

The J gene is TRBJ2-1, the V gene TRBV4-1; the match to TRBD2 covers 9 bases. Germline CDR1 MGHRA, CDR2 YSYEKL. The CDR3 has 17 amino acids. The junction had 10 bases not matched to a gene; V was cut back by 1 base and J by 6 bases. The CDR3 region has the DNA TGCGCCAGCAGCCAAGGGCCCCTAGCGGGATTTTCCAATGAGCAGTTCTTC. Its protein is CASSQGPLAGFSNEQFF.

In this sample, this clonotype turned up many times. J is TRBJ2-2 and V is TRBV7-9, with D perhaps matching TRBD1 or TRBD2 (5 bases each). The CDR3 is made up of 16 amino acids. Trimming stripped 9 bases from V and 1 base from J, with 18 bases between. Germline-derived CDR1 and CDR2 are SEHNR and FQNEAQ (reference sequence). The CDR3 here is CASPKTGTGNTGELFF. The CDR3 DNA reads TGTGCCAGTCCCAAGACCGGGACGGGGAACACCGGGGAGCTGTTTTTT.

This clonotype was counted a few times. The chain carries TRBV5-8 and TRBJ1-5, with D tentatively TRBD1 (6 bases). Trimming cost V 4 bases and J 2 bases, with 22 bases left between them. In germline, CDR1 is SGHTS, CDR2 YDEGEE. There are 18 residues in the CDR3. The CDR3 loop reads CASSDQTGLKVGNQPQHF. The DNA of the CDR3 is TGTGCCAGCAGCGACCAAACAGGGTTAAAGGTCGGCAATCAGCCCCAGCATTTT.

The chain carries TRBV3-1 and TRBJ2-1; 9 nucleotides line up with TRBD2. Germline V gene sequence: CDR1 LGHDT, CDR2 YNNKEL (reference sequence). The CDR3 runs to 18 residues. Germline trimming cut 4 bases from V and 0 bases from J; bases unmatched to any gene: 10. The CDR3: CASSPRLGSGSSYNEQFF. The CDR3 DNA reads as TGTGCCAGCAGCCCTCGCTTAGGTAGCGGGAGCTCCTACAATGAGCAGTTCTTC.

This clonotype occurred many times. V gene TRBV12-3 or TRBV12-4 combines with J gene TRBJ2-3; either TRBD1 or TRBD2 may supply D (5 bases each). Trimming removed 6 bases at V and 5 bases at J, with 24 bases between. This CDR3 has 17 residues. CDR3 sequence reads: CASSQNSGPTRIDTQYF. The CDR3 DNA reads TGTGCCAGCAGCCAAAACTCGGGACCTACCCGCATAGATACGCAGTATTTT.

This clonotype was picked up many times. The rearrangement joins TRBV11-2 to TRBJ1-2; D might be TRBD1 (5 bases). This CDR3 has 14 amino acids. Trimming took 5 bases from V and 4 from J, leaving 14 bases between them. From germline, CDR1 is SGHAT and CDR2 FQNNGV. The CDR3 sequence: CASSQTGVGYGYTF. CDR3 DNA sequence: TGTGCCAGCAGCCAGACGGGGGTCGGCTATGGCTACACCTTC. Supplemented by reference TRBV11-2 and TRBJ1-2, the full variable domain reads EAGVAQSPRYKIIEKRQSVAFWCNPISGHATLYWYQQILGQGPKLLIQFQNNGVVDDSQLPKDRFSAERLKGVDSTLKIQPAKLEDSAVYLCASSQTGVGYGYTFGSGTRLTVV.

This clonotype has a count of ten or more. The CDR3 DNA reads TGTGCCAGCAGCTTATGGGGGGACAGAGGTTTCTTC. Its protein is CASSLWGDRGFF. The rearrangement links TRBV7-2 to TRBJ2-1; possible D gene TRBD1, 7 bases. The CDR3 spans 12 residues. V was shortened by 2 bases and J by 16 bases, with 15 bases between the two germline ends. The germline CDR1 and CDR2 sequences are SGHTA and FQGNSA.

This clonotype was seen a few times. J is TRBJ1-1 and V is TRBV4-1, with D uncertain. V dropped 0 bases and J dropped 2 bases, with 7 bases sitting between them. Germline V gives CDR1 MGHRA, CDR2 YSYEKL. The CDR3 loop spans 14 amino acids. The CDR3 region is CASSQDRFNTEAFF. The CDR3, as DNA: TGCGCCAGCAGCCAAGACCGATTCAACACTGAAGCTTTCTTT.

V and J are TRBV29-1 and TRBJ2-1; 7 positions agree with TRBD1. From germline, CDR1 is SQVTM and CDR2 ANQGSEA. CDR3 length equals 11 residues. The V segment lost 5 bases and the J segment 9 bases; nucleotides outside the gene matches: 4. The CDR3, as DNA: TGCAGCGTTCCACAGGGGACTGAGCAGTTCTTC. Translated: CSVPQGTEQFF.

This clonotype was found many times. This chain links TRBV11-2 with TRBJ2-2, with unresolved D. The germline CDR1 and CDR2 sequences are SGHAT and FQNNGV. Trimming cost V 6 bases and J 3 bases, with 17 bases left between them. CDR3 length equals 16 residues. The CDR3 DNA sequence: TGTGCCAGCAGTTACAACTCTGGCCTTTACACCGGGGAGCTGTTTTTT. This gives the protein CASSYNSGLYTGELFF.

At least ten counts were recorded for this clonotype. The genes are TRBV7-9 and TRBJ1-2; no reliable D call. The CDR3 has 13 residues. Per germline, CDR1 SEHNR and CDR2 FQNEAQ (reference sequence). V was pared by 5 bases and J by 1 base, with 8 bases between. Here the CDR3 DNA reads TGTGCCAGCAGCACATTTCTTAACTATGGCTACACCTTC. This codes for CASSTFLNYGYTF.

This clonotype was counted only a few times. The chain is built from TRBV3-1 and TRBJ1-1; weak D call: TRBD1 (5 bases). CDR3 length: 13 amino acids. Germline lookup yields CDR1 LGHDT and CDR2 YNNKEL (reference sequence). V lost 5 bases to trimming and J lost 4 bases, with 11 bases between them. CDR3 amino acids: CASSYQGSTEAFF. The CDR3 DNA is TGTGCCAGCAGCTATCAGGGATCCACTGAAGCTTTCTTT.

In this sample, this clonotype turned up a few times. The chain links TRBV13 to TRBJ2-5; 7 positions match TRBD1. The CDR3 length is 14 residues. V shed 4 bases, J shed 4 bases, and the junction held 6 bases outside the gene matches. Germline CDR1 and CDR2: PRHDT and FYEKMQ (reference sequence). CDR3 sequence (DNA): TGTGCCAGCAGCTCGCCACAGGGGCGAGAGACCCAGTACTTC. Amino acids: CASSSPQGRETQYF.

This clonotype was counted ten times or more. V gene TRBV29-1 combines with J gene TRBJ2-1; TRBD2 matches at 9 bases. The CDR3 runs to 14 residues. J gave up 4 bases and V 2 bases, and 3 bases lay outside the gene matches. CDR1 SQVTM and CDR2 ANQGSEA come from the germline V gene. CDR3 residues: CSVETLAGYNEQFF. CDR3 bases: TGCAGCGTTGAAACACTAGCGGGTTACAATGAGCAGTTCTTC.

This clonotype was recorded many times. V is TRBV6-5 and J is TRBJ2-7; 8 bases match TRBD2. J gave up 3 bases and V 0 bases, and 7 bases lay outside the gene matches. CDR3 size: 16 residues. Looked up from germline, CDR1 is MNHEY and CDR2 is SVGAGI. The CDR3 nucleotides are TGTGCCAGCAGTTACTCAAGTAGCGGGACCCACTACGAGCAGTACTTC. Translated, it gives CASSYSSSGTHYEQYF.

This clonotype was seen a handful of times. The chain joins TRBV29-1 to TRBJ1-1; D perhaps matches TRBD1 (5 bases). Germline V gene sequence: CDR1 SQVTM, CDR2 ANQGSEA. The CDR3 covers 11 residues. Trimming stripped 7 bases from V and 9 bases from J, with 15 bases between. This CDR3 reads CSGRQNQQAFF. CDR3 coding DNA: TGCAGCGGAAGACAGAATCAACAAGCTTTCTTT.

V is TRBV2 and J is TRBJ1-5, with no clear D. The length of the CDR3 is 15 residues. Germline V gives CDR1 SNHLY, CDR2 FYNNEI. The V end lost 5 bases, the J end lost 0 bases, and 11 bases lay between the germline ends. The CDR3 nucleotides read TGTGCCAGCAGTACCGACTCGGATAGCAATCAGCCCCAGCATTTT. This encodes CASSTDSDSNQPQHF.

This clonotype was detected many times. The chain recombines TRBV6-1 with TRBJ2-7; 8 positions match TRBD1. The J segment lost 0 bases and the V segment lost 6 bases, leaving 7 bases of the junction unmatched. The CDR3 is 15 residues long. Germline-derived CDR1 and CDR2 are MNHNS and SASEGT. DNA of the CDR3: TGTGCCAGCAGGCACAGGACAGGGAGCTCCTACGAGCAGTACTTC. Protein sequence: CASRHRTGSSYEQYF.

The V and J genes are TRBV11-3 and TRBJ1-1; 8 bases are shared with TRBD1. Losses at the gene ends were 3 bases for V and 8 bases for J; bases not matched to a gene: 2. The CDR3 has 12 amino acids. Germline-derived CDR1 and CDR2 are SGHNT and YENEEA. The DNA of the CDR3 is TGTGCCAGCAGCTTCGGACAGGGCGAAGCTTTCTTT. Protein product: CASSFGQGEAFF.

This clonotype was seen ten or more times. This chain connects TRBV2 to TRBJ2-7, with D perhaps matching TRBD1 or TRBD2 (6 bases each). V was trimmed by 2 bases and J by 2 bases, leaving 13 bases between them. CDR1 is SNHLY, CDR2 FYNNEI, per germline. There are 15 residues in the CDR3. This chain's CDR3 is CASSERGEGTYEQYF. In DNA form, the CDR3 reads TGTGCCAGCAGTGAAAGGGGGGAAGGGACCTACGAGCAGTACTTC.